The clone carrying this T cell receptor (beta chain) showed up many times. Its antigen is not identified. V gave up 6 bases and J gave up 7 bases; unmatched junction bases: 8. The V gene's germline CDR1 is SQVTM and CDR2 ANQGSEA. The length of the CDR3 is 13 residues. These data belong to a study of beta chain features in type 1 diabetes. General study points: VDJ junctions from type 1 diabetes patients carried fewer insertions and larger deletions.

Expressed TCRB transcripts were sequenced after all isolated RNA was converted to cDNA. Profiled with immunoSEQ multiplex PCR; TCRdb holds only in-frame clones, not every one. Of about 290,000 clones listed, roughly 8% are singletons. On average, the one heparinised blood draw given by each donor was around 120 mL. A CD45RO/CCR7/CD25/CD127/CD95/CD27 panel sorted naive, central memory, regulatory and stem cell-like memory CD4+ cells. This chain connects TRBV29-1 to TRBJ1-4; TRBD1 matches at 7 bases. The material sequenced was central memory CD4+ T cells from blood. This TCR came from a woman younger than 35 in good health. CDR3 protein: CSVGAGTAEKLFF. For the CDR3, the DNA is TGCAGCGTCGGGGCCGGGACAGCTGAAAAACTGTTTTTT.